The 12 T cell receptor beta chains in this list originate from one sample, sequenced in a study of cytomegalovirus exposure and HLA in healthy donors. Only in-frame clones appear in the TCRdb table, and some are missing; sequencing was by immunoSEQ multiplex PCR. In the table there are about 240,000 clones, approximately 86% of which are singletons. Material for sequencing was PBMCs. All receptors come from a woman in her 30s in good health and CMV-seropositive.

This clone was recorded once. V is TRBV19 and J is TRBJ1-4, with D possibly matching TRBD1 (6 bases). V was shortened by 5 bases and J by 6 bases, with 19 bases between the two germline ends. Germline V CDR1 and CDR2: LNHDA, SQIVND (reference sequence). The CDR3 totals 16 residues. The CDR3 protein is CASSGPGAGGDEKLFF. The CDR3 DNA is TGTGCCAGTAGTGGCCCGGGGGCTGGGGGGGATGAAAAACTGTTTTTT. The full variable domain, with the rest looked up from reference TRBV19 and TRBJ1-4, is DGGITQSPKYLFRKEGQNVTLSCEQNLNHDAMYWYRQDPGQGLRLIYYSQIVNDFQKGDIAEGYSVSREKKESFPLTVTSAQKNPTAFYLCASSGPGAGGDEKLFFGSGTQLSVL.

The V and J genes are TRBV11-2 and TRBJ2-7, with 12 bases matching TRBD1. CDR3 length equals 17 residues. Trimming removed 1 base from V and 3 bases from J; junction bases left unmatched: 7. Germline V gives CDR1 SGHAT, CDR2 FQNNGV. CDR3 DNA sequence: TGTGCCAGCAGCTTAGCCCCGGGACAGGGGGCGGACTACGAGCAGTACTTC. It is translated as CASSLAPGQGADYEQYF.

J is TRBJ2-7 and V is TRBV5-1; 8 positions agree with TRBD1. The CDR3 totals 14 residues. After removal of 3 bases from V and 6 bases from J, the junction contained 8 bases not matched to a gene. Germline V lookup: CDR1 SGHRS, CDR2 YFSETQ. The DNA for the CDR3 is TGCGCCAGCAGCTGGGGACAGGCCGGCGGCGAGCAGTACTTC. Residues: CASSWGQAGGEQYF.

Here the CDR3 DNA reads TGTGCCATCAGGAACGGGGAGGTTACCTACGAGCAGTACTTC. Translated: CAIRNGEVTYEQYF. V gene TRBV10-3 combines with J gene TRBJ2-7; weak D call: TRBD2 (6 bases). The CDR3 sequence is 14 residues long. V lost 6 bases and J lost 2, with 14 bases in between. Germline assignment: CDR1 ENHRY and CDR2 SYGVKD.

The chain uses TRBV30 and TRBJ2-1; D possibly corresponds to TRBD1 (5 bases). Per germline, CDR1 GTSNPN and CDR2 SVGIG (reference sequence). CDR3 length: 14 amino acids. V was pared by 7 bases and J by 0 bases, with 13 bases between. The CDR3 region has the DNA TGTGCCTTAAAACAGGTTAGCTCCTACAATGAGCAGTTCTTC. Translation gives CALKQVSSYNEQFF.

The CDR3 DNA is TGCGCCAGCACCGTAGCGGGAGTGGGTTACAATGAGCAGTTCTTC. Encoded protein: CASTVAGVGYNEQFF. The chain couples TRBV5-1 to TRBJ2-1; TRBD2 aligns across 9 bases. The length of the CDR3 is 15 residues. Germline-derived CDR1 and CDR2 are SGHRS and YFSETQ. With 6 bases clipped from V and 4 bases from J, the junction kept 8 bases outside the gene matches.

The CDR3 region is CASSTRGEGEQYF. In DNA form, the CDR3 reads TGCGCCAGCAGCACTCGGGGGGAAGGCGAGCAGTACTTC. The V and J genes are TRBV5-1 and TRBJ2-7; 7 bases match TRBD2. The CDR3 runs 13 residues. The ends lost 4 bases at V and 6 bases at J; junction bases unmatched: 7. Germline V gene sequence: CDR1 SGHRS, CDR2 YFSETQ.

V is TRBV29-1 and J is TRBJ2-3; D is undetermined. The germline V gene encodes CDR1 SQVTM and CDR2 ANQGSEA. Trimming cost V 4 bases and J 6 bases, with 17 bases left between them. The length of the CDR3 is 14 residues. The CDR3 loop is CSVGADQGGDTQYF. CDR3 nucleotides: TGCAGCGTTGGGGCTGATCAAGGTGGGGATACGCAGTATTTT.

The chain employs TRBV5-1 and TRBJ2-7; TRBD2 aligns across 9 bases. Germline CDR1 SGHRS, CDR2 YFSETQ. Trimming at V came to 1 base and at J to 1 base, leaving 0 bases not matched to a gene. The CDR3 contains 14 residues. The CDR3 coding sequence is TGCGCCAGCAGCTTGCTAGCGGGGTCCTACGAGCAGTACTTC. Translation gives CASSLLAGSYEQYF.

The chain links TRBV30 to TRBJ2-5; 9 nucleotides match TRBD1. There are 13 residues in the CDR3. The V gene end was trimmed by 4 bases and the J gene end by 2 bases; junction bases not matched to a gene: 2. Germline CDR1 and CDR2: GTSNPN and SVGIG (reference sequence). The CDR3 protein is CAWIGQGQETQYF. The DNA for the CDR3 is TGTGCCTGGATTGGACAGGGGCAAGAGACCCAGTACTTC.

The CDR3 spells CASSTIIAGELYGPFGEQYF. As DNA, the CDR3 is TGTGCCAGCAGCACTATAATAGCGGGAGAGTTGTACGGGCCCTTCGGCGAGCAGTACTTC. The chain employs TRBV11-3 and TRBJ2-7, with TRBD2 matching over 9 bases. The CDR3 totals 20 residues. Trimming at V came to 5 bases and at J to 6 bases, leaving 26 bases not matched to a gene. Germline V lookup: CDR1 SGHNT, CDR2 YENEEA.

The chain employs TRBV5-4 and TRBJ2-7, with TRBD2 matching over 13 bases. Germline V lookup: CDR1 SGHNT, CDR2 YYREEE (reference sequence). Trimming cost V 1 base and J 3 bases; bases outside gene matches: 1. This CDR3 has 15 residues. The CDR3 spells CASSLRTSGSYEQYF. In nucleotides, the CDR3 is TGTGCCAGCAGCTTGCGGACTAGCGGGAGCTACGAGCAGTACTTC.